This note documents a single TCR beta chain sequence. The specificity of this receptor is unknown. Base qualities are missing; no much larger clone stands one base away. Whole blood was collected in K2EDTA tubes by collaborating institutions according to the institutions' own protocols. For TCRbeta analysis, collaborators shipped samples as frozen whole blood, isolated PBMCs, or DNA extracted from either of those sample types. TCRbeta CDR3 regions were amplified from genomic DNA by means of the immunoSEQ Assay, a bias-controlled multiplex PCR. The authors' analysis ran thus. Within the assay, amplification of reference gene primers was used to estimate how many nucleated cells each sample contained. To quantify the absolute abundance of each unique TCRbeta CDR3 rearrangement, sequence reads were collapsed and filtered. For each sample, productive Simpson clonality was calculated by taking the square root of Simpson's diversity index across productive rearrangements. Here the immuneACCESS table is served through TCRdb, limited to in-frame sequences with V and J called. Missing clones are a known gap in these copies; in checked studies unresolved V genes cover under half, and the rest lacks a known reason. That table gives V, J and clone size, and the DNA gave D and trimming. This sample gives roughly 200,000 clones in total; around nine tenths of them show up just once. Approximately 5.6% of the sample lies in the top ten.

The junction carries 18 bases between V and J, which are trimmed by 11 bases and 7 bases respectively. The CDR3 contains 13 residues, cysteine and phenylalanine counted. Only the CDR3 DNA stays, 39 bases, in frame from base 1. The germline V gene provides CDR1 ENHRY and CDR2 SYGVKD. These data originate in a study of blood T cell repertoires in COVID-19 (dated by TCRdb to the early 2020s). Regarding the study in general: The collaborator samples originated in the United States, Italy and Spain and spanned the acute and convalescent phases of COVID-19. The material from the prospective study consisted of cDNA or gDNA derived from T cells, B-cell-depleted T cells, or PBMCs. Subjects who had been exposed to COVID-19, were actively infected with it, or had recovered from it provided the deeply sampled blood TCRbeta repertoires that made up the dataset. The repertoires were released in a freely available public database intended as a resource for research on the immune response to SARS-CoV-2. The samples were drawn from two sources: the first 160 participants of the ongoing ImmuneRACE study, and fewer than 1,500 subjects contributed by 6 global collaborators. Nearly every sample came with metadata listing a de-identified subject ID, COVID-19 status, age in years and sex. Where available, HLA class I and class II types were obtained from metadata supplied by the sample provider rather than from assay-based typing. The full study reports these points: Clinical and demographic metadata were provided uncurated, with the amount varying by source and participant.

This receptor was obtained from a man aged 35-49 years with active or convalescent COVID-19. The sequenced sample consisted of peripheral blood. Rearrangement joined TRBV10-3 to TRBJ2-1; the D gene is perhaps TRBD1, on 5 matching bases. The encoded CDR3 is CAARLGAENEQFF. Here is the DNA: TGTGCCGCACGGCTAGGGGCGGAAAATGAGCAGTTCTTC.